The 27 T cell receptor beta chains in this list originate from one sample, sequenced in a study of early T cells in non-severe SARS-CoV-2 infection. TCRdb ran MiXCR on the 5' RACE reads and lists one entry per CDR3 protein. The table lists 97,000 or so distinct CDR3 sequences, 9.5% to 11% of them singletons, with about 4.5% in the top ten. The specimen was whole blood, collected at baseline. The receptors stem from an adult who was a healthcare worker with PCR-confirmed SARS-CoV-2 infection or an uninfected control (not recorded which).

The CDR3 loop is CASSYPSGNGYTF. The CDR3 DNA reads as TGTGCCAGCAGCTACCCCTCGGGCAATGGCTACACCTTC. This chain links TRBV11-3 with TRBJ1-2; D unresolved. Germline V gene sequence: CDR1 SGHNT, CDR2 YENEEA. Trimming pared 4 bases from V and 6 bases from J, leaving 12 bases between. The CDR3 spans 13 residues.

The CDR3 DNA is TGTGCCAGCAGCCAAGTGTCGGGCTTGGGTGAGCAGTTCTTC. Encoded protein: CASSQVSGLGEQFF. The chain links TRBV4-2 to TRBJ2-1; unclear D gene. Germline V gives CDR1 LGHNA, CDR2 YNFKEQ. The CDR3 loop spans 14 amino acids. Trimming took 1 base from V and 9 from J, leaving 13 bases between them.

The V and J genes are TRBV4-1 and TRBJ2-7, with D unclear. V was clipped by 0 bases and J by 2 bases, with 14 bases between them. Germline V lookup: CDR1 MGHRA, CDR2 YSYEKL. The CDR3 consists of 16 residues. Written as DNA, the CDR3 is TGCGCCAGCAGCCAAGATTCGGGCAGTCGGGCCTACGAGCAGTACTTC. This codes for CASSQDSGSRAYEQYF.

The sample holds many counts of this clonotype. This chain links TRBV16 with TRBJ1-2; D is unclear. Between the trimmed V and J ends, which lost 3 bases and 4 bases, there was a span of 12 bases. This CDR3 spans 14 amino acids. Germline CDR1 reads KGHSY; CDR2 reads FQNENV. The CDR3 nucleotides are TGTGCCAGCAGCCACTTGTTGGCGGCCTATGGCTACACCTTC. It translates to CASSHLLAAYGYTF.

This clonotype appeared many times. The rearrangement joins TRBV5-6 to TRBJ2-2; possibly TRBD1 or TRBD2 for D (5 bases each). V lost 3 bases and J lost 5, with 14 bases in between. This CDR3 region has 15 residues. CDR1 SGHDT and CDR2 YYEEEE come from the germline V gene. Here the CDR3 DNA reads TGTGCCAGCAGCTCCCCGGGACGCCGGACCGGGGAGCTGTTTTTT. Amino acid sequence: CASSSPGRRTGELFF. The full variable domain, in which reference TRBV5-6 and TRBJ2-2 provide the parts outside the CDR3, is DAGVTQSPTHLIKTRGQQVTLRCSPKSGHDTVSWYQQALGQGPQFIFQYYEEEERQRGNFPDRFSGHQFPNYSSELNVNALLLGDSALYLCASSSPGRRTGELFFGEGSRLTVL.

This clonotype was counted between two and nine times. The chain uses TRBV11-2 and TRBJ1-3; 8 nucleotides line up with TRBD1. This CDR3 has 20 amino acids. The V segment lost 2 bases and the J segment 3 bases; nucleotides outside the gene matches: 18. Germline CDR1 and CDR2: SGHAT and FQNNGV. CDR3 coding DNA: TGTGCCAGCAGCTTATACCCGGACAGGGTGGTGTTGAAGGATGGAAACACCATATATTTT. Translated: CASSLYPDRVVLKDGNTIYF.

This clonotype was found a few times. The CDR3, as DNA: TGCGCCAGCAGTGAGCGGCAGGCGGACATTCAGTACTTC. It codes for CASSERQADIQYF. This chain uses TRBV10-1 with TRBJ2-4; no clear D. The germline gives CDR1 WNHNN, CDR2 SYGVQD (reference sequence). CDR3 length: 13 residues. Trimming left V 2 bases short and J 8 bases short, with 10 bases between.

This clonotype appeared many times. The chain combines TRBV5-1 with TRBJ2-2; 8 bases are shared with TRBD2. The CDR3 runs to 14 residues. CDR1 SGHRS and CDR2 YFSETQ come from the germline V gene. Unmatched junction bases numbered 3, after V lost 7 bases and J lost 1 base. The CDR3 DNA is TGCGCCAGCCGCGGGGGGTTGAACACCGGGGAGCTGTTTTTT. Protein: CASRGGLNTGELFF.

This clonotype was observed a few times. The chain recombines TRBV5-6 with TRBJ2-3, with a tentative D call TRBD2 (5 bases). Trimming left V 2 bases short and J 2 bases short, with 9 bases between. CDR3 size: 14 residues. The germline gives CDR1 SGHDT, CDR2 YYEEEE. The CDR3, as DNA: TGTGCCAGCAGCTTATTGGACTTCACAGATACGCAGTATTTT. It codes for CASSLLDFTDTQYF.

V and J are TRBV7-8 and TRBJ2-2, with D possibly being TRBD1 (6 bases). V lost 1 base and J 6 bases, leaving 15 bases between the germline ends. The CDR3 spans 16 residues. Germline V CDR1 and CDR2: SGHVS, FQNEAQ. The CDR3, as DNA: TGTGCCAGCAGCTTAGATGGGGCAGGGGTATCCGGGGAGCTGTTTTTT. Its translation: CASSLDGAGVSGELFF.

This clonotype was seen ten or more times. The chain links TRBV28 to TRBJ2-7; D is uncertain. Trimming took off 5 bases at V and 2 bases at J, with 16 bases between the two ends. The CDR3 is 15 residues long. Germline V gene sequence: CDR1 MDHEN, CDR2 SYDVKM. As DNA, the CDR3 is TGTGCCAGCAGTACCACCGGGCCCCTAACCTACGAGCAGTACTTC. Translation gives CASSTTGPLTYEQYF. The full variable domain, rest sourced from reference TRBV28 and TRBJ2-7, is DVKVTQSSRYLVKRTGEKVFLECVQDMDHENMFWYRQDPGLGLRLIYFSYDVKMKEKGDIPEGYSVSREKKERFSLILESASTNQTSMYLCASSTTGPLTYEQYFGPGTRLTVT.

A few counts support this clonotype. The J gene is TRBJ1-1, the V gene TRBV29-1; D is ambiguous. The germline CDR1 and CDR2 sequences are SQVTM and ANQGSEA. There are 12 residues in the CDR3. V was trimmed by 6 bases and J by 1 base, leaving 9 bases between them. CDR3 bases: TGCAGCGTATTGGGATCGAACACTGAAGCTTTCTTT. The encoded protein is CSVLGSNTEAFF. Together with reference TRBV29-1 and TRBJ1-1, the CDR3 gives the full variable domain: SAVISQKPSRDICQRGTSLTIQCQVDSQVTMMFWYRQQPGQSLTLIATANQGSEATYESGFVIDKFPISRPNLTFSTLTVSNMSPEDSSIYLCSVLGSNTEAFFGQGTRLTVV.

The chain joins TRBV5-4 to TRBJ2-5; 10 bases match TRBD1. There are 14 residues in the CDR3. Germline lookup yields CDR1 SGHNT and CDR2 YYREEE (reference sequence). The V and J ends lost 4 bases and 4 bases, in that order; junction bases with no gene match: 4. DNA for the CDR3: TGTGCCAGCAGCACCGGGACAGGGGCAGAGACCCAGTACTTC. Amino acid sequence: CASSTGTGAETQYF.

This CDR3 is CASTRTPHSYEQYF. The CDR3 bases are TGTGCCAGCACCCGAACTCCGCATTCCTACGAGCAGTACTTC. The V call is TRBV25-1, the J call TRBJ2-7; D remains unclear. CDR3 length equals 14 residues. The V end lost 7 bases, the J end lost 1 base, and 14 bases lay between the germline ends. Germline-derived CDR1 and CDR2 are MGHDK and SYGVNS.

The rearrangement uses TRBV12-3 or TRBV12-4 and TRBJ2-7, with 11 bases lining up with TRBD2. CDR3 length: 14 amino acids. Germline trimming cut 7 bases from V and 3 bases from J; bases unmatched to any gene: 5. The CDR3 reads CASTTGLADYEQYF. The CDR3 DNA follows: TGTGCCAGCACCACGGGACTAGCGGACTACGAGCAGTACTTC.

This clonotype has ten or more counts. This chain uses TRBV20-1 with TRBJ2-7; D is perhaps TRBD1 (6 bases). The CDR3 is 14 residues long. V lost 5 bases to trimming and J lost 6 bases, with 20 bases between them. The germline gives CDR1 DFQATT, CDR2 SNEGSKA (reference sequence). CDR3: CSAPWDTVFGEQYF. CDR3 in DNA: TGCAGTGCTCCTTGGGACACGGTGTTTGGCGAGCAGTACTTC.

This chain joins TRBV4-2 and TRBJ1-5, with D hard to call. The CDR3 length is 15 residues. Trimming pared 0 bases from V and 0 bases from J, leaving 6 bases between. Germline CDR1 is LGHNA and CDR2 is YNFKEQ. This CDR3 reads CASSQELDSNQPQHF. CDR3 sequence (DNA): TGTGCCAGCAGCCAAGAATTGGATAGCAATCAGCCCCAGCATTTT.

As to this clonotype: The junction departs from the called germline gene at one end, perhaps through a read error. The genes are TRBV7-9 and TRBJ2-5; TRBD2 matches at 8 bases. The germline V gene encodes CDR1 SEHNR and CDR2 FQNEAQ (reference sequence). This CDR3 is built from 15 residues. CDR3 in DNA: TGTGCCAGCAGTGATAGCGGGACCTACCAAGAGGCCCAGTACTTC. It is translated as CASSDSGTYQEAQYF. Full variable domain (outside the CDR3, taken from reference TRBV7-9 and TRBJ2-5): DTGVSQNPRHKITKRGQNVTFRCDPISEHNRLYWYRQTLGQGPEFLTYFQNEAQLEKSRLLSDRFSAERPKGSFSTLEIQRTEQGDSAMYLCASSDSGTYQEAQYFGPGTRLLVL.

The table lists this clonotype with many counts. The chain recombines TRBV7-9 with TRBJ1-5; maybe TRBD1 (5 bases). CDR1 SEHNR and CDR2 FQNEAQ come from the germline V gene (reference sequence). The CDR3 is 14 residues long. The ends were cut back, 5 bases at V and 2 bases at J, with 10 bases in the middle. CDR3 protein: CASSPPGGNQPQHF. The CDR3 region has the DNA TGTGCCAGCAGCCCGCCGGGGGGCAATCAGCCCCAGCATTTT.

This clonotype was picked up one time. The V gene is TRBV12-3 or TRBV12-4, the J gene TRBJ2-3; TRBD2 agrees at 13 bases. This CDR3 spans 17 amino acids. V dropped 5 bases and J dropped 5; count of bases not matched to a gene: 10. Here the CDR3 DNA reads TGTGCCAGCAGTAGATCCGGACTAGCGGGGGATAAAGATACGCAGTATTTT. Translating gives CASSRSGLAGDKDTQYF.

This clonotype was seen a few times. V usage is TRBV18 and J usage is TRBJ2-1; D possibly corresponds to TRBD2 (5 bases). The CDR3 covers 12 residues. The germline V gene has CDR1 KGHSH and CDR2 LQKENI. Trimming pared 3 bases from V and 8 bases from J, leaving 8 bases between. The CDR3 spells CASSPEGDEQFF. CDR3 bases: TGTGCCAGCTCACCCGAGGGTGATGAGCAGTTCTTC.

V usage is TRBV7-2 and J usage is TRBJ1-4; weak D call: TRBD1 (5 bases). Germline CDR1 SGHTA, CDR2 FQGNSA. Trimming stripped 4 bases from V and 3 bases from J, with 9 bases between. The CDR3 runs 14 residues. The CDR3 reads CASSSDRSNEKLFF. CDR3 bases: TGTGCCAGCAGCTCCGACAGATCTAATGAAAAACTGTTTTTT.

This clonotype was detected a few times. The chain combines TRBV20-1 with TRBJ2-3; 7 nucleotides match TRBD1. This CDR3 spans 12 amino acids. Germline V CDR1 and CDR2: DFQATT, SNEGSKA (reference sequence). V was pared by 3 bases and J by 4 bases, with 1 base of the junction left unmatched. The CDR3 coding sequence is TGCAGTGCTAGTCAGGGGGCAGATACGCAGTATTTT. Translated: CSASQGADTQYF.

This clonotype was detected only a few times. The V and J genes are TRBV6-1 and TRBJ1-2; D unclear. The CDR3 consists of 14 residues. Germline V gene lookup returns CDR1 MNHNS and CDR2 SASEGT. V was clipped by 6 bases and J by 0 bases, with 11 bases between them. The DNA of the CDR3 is TGTGCCAGCAGCCCAACCCTCTCTAACTATGGCTACACCTTC. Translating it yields CASSPTLSNYGYTF.

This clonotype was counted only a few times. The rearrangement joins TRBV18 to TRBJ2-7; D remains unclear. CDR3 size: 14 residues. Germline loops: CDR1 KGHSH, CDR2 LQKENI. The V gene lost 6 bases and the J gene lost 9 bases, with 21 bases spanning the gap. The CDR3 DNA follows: TGTGCCAGCTCCCCTGGTTTGGCAGCCTCCGGGCAGTACTTC. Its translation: CASSPGLAASGQYF.

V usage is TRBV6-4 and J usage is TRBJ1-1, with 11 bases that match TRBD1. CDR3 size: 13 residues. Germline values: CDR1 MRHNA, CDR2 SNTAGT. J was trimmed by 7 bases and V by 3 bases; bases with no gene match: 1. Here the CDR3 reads CASSEGQGDEAFF. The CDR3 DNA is TGTGCCAGCAGTGAGGGACAGGGGGATGAAGCTTTCTTT.

The CDR3 reads CSARPGTQSSYNEQFF. The CDR3, as DNA: TGCAGTGCTAGACCCGGGACCCAGAGCTCCTACAATGAGCAGTTCTTC. This chain uses TRBV20-1 with TRBJ2-1, with D perhaps given as TRBD1 or TRBD2 (5 bases each). Per the germline V gene, CDR1 is DFQATT and CDR2 is SNEGSKA (reference sequence). V was pared by 2 bases and J by 0 bases, with 14 bases between. The CDR3 consists of 16 residues.